These T cell receptor beta chains were read from a single sample in a study of CD8+ T cells in alopecia areata. Assay: immunoSEQ multiplex PCR; the TCRdb copy retains only in-frame clones and omits some. The data show some 120,000 clones, approximately 60% seen once. The specimen was CD4+ T cells sorted from blood, collected at week 4, from a patient treated with tofacitinib. The receptors were gathered from a human donor with alopecia areata. CDR3s include the opening cysteine and the closing phenylalanine or tryptophan. A D gene is named only where the DNA matches it firmly. Some rows mark clone size as missing; the rest say once, few, many or name a class of expanded clone.

TGTGCCAGCAGCTTAGTAACCACTATCCTGAACCCATCCAATGAGCAGTTCTTC	CASSLVTTILNPSNEQFF	TRBJ2-1	TRBV11-2	.	.
TGTGCCAGCAGCTTAGGGAGGGGGCGCCAACAAGAGACCCAGTACTTC	CASSLGRGRQQETQYF	TRBJ2-5	TRBV7-2	.	.
TGTGCCAGCAGCCGAAGGGGGCTCGGGGGGACCGGGGAGCTGTTTTTT	CASSRRGLGGTGELFF	TRBJ2-2	TRBV25-1	.	.
TGTGCCAGCCGAGGTTACTATGGCTACACCTTC	CASRGYYGYTF	TRBJ1-2	TRBV27	.	.
TGCGCCAGCAGCACGAATAAGCGGACAAGCACAGATACGCAGTATTTT	CASSTNKRTSTDTQYF	TRBJ2-3	TRBV5-1	.	.
TGCAGCGTAGGGACAGGGGGCGCCTCCTACGAGCAGTACTTC	CSVGTGGASYEQYF	TRBJ2-7	TRBV29-1	few	TRBD1
TGCAGCGTTGATTCTAGCGGGGCCACGGATGAGCAGTTCTTC	CSVDSSGATDEQFF	TRBJ2-1	TRBV29-1	.	TRBD2
TGCATCAGACAGGGATTGGGCACTGAAGCTTTCTTT	CIRQGLGTEAFF	TRBJ1-1	TRBV29-1	.	TRBD1
TGTGCCAGCAGTGACGGGATAAGGGATACGCAGTATTTT	CASSDGIRDTQYF	TRBJ2-3	TRBV2	.	.
TGTGCCAGCACCCCGGGACAGGTGGCCTACAATGAGCAGTTCTTC	CASTPGQVAYNEQFF	TRBJ2-1	TRBV6-6	once	TRBD1
TGTGCCACCAGCAGAGAGTTACAAGAGACCCAGTACTTC	CATSRELQETQYF	TRBJ2-5	TRBV15	.	.
TGTGCCAGCAGCTTGGCGAGCCTCCAAGAGACCCAGTACTTC	CASSLASLQETQYF	TRBJ2-5	TRBV5-4	.	.
TGCAGCACCGGACGGGTGGATGAGCAGTTCTTC	CSTGRVDEQFF	TRBJ2-1	TRBV29-1	few	.
TGTGCCAGCAGCTTAAAGGCCAGGGGCACAGATACGCAGTATTTT	CASSLKARGTDTQYF	TRBJ2-3	TRBV11-2	.	.
TGTGCCAGCAGCTTCTTAGAGACCCAGTACTTC	CASSFLETQYF	TRBJ2-5	TRBV7-9	.	.
TGTGCCAGCAGCCCGGGACGGGGCACAGATACGCAGTATTTT	CASSPGRGTDTQYF	TRBJ2-3	TRBV27	.	.